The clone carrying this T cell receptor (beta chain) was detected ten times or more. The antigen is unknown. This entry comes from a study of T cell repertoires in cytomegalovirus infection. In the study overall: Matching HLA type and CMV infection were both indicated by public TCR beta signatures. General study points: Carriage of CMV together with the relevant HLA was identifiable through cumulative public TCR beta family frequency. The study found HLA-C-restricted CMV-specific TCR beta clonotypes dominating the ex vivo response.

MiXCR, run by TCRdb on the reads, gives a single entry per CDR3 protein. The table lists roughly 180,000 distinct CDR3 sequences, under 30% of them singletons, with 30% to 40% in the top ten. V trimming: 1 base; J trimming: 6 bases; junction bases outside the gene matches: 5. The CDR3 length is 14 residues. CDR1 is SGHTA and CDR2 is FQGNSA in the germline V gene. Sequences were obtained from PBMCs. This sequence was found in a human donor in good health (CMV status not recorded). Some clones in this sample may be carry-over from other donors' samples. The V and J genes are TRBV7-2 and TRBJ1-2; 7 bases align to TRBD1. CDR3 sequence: CASSLEGQWHGYTF. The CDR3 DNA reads TGTGCCAGCAGCTTAGAGGGACAGTGGCATGGCTACACCTTC.